This T cell receptor beta chain was retrieved from a study of T cells after yellow fever vaccination. This clonotype has just a few counts. Its antigen is not known. Trimming left V 5 bases short and J 0 bases short, with 10 bases between. CDR3 length equals 14 residues. Study findings and constraints: Boosting was followed by the reappearance of most primary-vaccination clones (around 95% CD4, about 88% CD8). Some clonotypes were seen in both the CD4 and the CD8 compartments. These made up a small share and likely arose from convergent recombination. By day 5 rather than day 15, the secondary response had peaked, though it was weaker.

A 5'RACE template-switching step, the method used to make TCR cDNA, added a universal primer site and UMIs. TCRdb processed the 5' RACE reads anew with MiXCR; each CDR3 protein has one entry. The table shows 170,000 or so distinct CDR3 sequences, with about a tenth occurring only once. This sequence originates from a man between 18 and 35 years old who received the YFV17D yellow fever vaccine. This chain uses TRBV12-3 or TRBV12-4 with TRBJ1-1; D is unclear. Sequencing used CD8+ T cells sorted from PBMCs, obtained 45 days after the yellow fever booster vaccination. CDR3 amino acids: CASSPGRVNTEAFF. The CDR3 DNA reads TGTGCCAGCAGTCCTGGGCGGGTGAACACTGAAGCTTTCTTT.